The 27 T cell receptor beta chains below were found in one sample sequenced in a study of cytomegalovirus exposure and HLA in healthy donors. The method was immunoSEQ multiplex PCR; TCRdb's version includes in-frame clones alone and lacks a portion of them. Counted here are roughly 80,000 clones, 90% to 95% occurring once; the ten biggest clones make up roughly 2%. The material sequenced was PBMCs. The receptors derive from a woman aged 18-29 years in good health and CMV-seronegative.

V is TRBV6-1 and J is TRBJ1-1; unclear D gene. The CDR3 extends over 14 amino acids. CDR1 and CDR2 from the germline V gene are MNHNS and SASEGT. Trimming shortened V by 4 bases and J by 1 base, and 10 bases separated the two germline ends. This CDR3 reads CASSVWGENTEAFF. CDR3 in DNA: TGTGCCAGCAGTGTATGGGGAGAGAACACTGAAGCTTTCTTT.

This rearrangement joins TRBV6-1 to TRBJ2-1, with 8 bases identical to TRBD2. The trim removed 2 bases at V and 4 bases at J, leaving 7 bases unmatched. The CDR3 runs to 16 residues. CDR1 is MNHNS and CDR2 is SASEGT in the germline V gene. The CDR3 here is CASSEFREGRYNEQFF. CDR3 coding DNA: TGTGCCAGCAGTGAATTTCGGGAGGGCCGATACAATGAGCAGTTCTTC.

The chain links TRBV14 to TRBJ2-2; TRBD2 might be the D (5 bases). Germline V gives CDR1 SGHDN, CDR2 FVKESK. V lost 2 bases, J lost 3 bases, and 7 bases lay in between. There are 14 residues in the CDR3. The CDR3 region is CASSQRGYTGELFF. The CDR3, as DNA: TGTGCCAGCAGCCAACGGGGATACACCGGGGAGCTGTTTTTT.

The CDR3 region is CSVCRRQPWAEAFF. DNA for the CDR3: TGCAGCGTTTGCCGGAGACAGCCTTGGGCTGAAGCTTTCTTT. V is TRBV29-1 and J is TRBJ1-1; D may be TRBD1 (5 bases). The CDR3 runs to 14 residues. CDR1 is SQVTM and CDR2 is ANQGSEA in the germline V gene. V gave up 5 bases and J gave up 6 bases, with 19 bases separating them.

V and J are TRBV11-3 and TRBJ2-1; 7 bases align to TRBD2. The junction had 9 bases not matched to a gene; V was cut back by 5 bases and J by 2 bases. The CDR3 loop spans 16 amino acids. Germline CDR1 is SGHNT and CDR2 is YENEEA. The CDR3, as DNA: TGTGCCAGCAGCCCTTACCGCGGACTAGCCTACAATGAGCAGTTCTTC. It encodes CASSPYRGLAYNEQFF.

CDR3 protein: CASSYLLQPQHF. CDR3 DNA: TGTGCCAGCAGTTACCTCTTGCAGCCCCAGCATTTT. The chain recombines TRBV6-6 with TRBJ1-5, with D hard to call. The CDR3 loop spans 12 amino acids. Germline CDR1 is MNHNY and CDR2 is SVGAGI (reference sequence). V gave up 2 bases and J gave up 7 bases, with 6 bases separating them.

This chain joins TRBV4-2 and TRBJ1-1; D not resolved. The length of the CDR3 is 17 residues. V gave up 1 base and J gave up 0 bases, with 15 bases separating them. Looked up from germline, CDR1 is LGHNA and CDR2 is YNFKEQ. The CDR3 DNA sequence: TGTGCCAGCAGCCAAGCCTTTCAGGCCTCAATGAACACTGAAGCTTTCTTT. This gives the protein CASSQAFQASMNTEAFF.

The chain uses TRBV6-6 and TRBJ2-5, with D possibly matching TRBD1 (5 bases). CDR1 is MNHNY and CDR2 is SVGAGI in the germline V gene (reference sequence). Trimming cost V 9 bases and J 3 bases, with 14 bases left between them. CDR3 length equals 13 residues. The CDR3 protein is CASDSPNEETQYF. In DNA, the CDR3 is TGTGCCAGTGACAGCCCAAACGAAGAGACCCAGTACTTC.

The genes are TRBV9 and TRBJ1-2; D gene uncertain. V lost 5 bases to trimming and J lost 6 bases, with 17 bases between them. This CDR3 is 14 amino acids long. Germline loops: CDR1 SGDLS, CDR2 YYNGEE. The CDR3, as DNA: TGTGCCAGCAGGTCTCTCGACGCGGTCAATGGCTACACCTTC. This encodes CASRSLDAVNGYTF.

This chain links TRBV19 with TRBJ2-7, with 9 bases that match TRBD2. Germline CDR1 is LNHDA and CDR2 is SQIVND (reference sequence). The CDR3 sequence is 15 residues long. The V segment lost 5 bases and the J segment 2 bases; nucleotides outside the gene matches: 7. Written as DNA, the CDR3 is TGTGCCAGTAGTCTCGGCGGGGGGGACCCCTACGAGCAGTACTTC. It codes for CASSLGGGDPYEQYF.

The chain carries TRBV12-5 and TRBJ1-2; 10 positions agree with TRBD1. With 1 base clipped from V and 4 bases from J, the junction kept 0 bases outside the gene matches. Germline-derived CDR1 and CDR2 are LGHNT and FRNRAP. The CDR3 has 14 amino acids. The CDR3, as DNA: TGTGCTAGTGGTTTGGGACAGGGGGCCTATGGCTACACCTTC. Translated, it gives CASGLGQGAYGYTF.

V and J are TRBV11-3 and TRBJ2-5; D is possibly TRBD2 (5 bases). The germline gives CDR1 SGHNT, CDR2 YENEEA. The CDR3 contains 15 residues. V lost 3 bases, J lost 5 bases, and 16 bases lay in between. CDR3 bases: TGTGCCAGCAGCTTTTCGGGCACCCCGGGGGAGACCCAGTACTTC. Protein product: CASSFSGTPGETQYF.

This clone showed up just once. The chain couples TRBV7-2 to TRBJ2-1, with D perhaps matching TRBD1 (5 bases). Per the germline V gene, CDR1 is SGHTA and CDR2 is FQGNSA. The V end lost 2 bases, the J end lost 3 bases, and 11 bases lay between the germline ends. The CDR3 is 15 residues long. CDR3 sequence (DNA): TGTGCCAGCAGCTTAAGCCGGCAGGGCTACAATGAGCAGTTCTTC. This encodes CASSLSRQGYNEQFF.

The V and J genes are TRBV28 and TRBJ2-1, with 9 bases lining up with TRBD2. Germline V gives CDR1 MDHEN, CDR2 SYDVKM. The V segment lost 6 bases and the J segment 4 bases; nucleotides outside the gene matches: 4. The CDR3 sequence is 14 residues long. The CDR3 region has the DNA TGTGCCAGCAGCACGACTAGCGGATACAATGAGCAGTTCTTC. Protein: CASSTTSGYNEQFF.

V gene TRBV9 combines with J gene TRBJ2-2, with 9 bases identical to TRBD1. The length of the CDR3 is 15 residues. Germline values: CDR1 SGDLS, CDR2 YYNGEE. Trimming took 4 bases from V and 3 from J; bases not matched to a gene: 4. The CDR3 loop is CASSRDREDTGELFF. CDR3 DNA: TGTGCCAGCAGCCGGGACAGGGAGGACACCGGGGAGCTGTTTTTT.

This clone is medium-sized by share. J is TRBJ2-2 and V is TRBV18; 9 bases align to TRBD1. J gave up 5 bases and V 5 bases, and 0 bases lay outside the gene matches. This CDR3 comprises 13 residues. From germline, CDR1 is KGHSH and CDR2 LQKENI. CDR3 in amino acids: CASSGQGTGELFF. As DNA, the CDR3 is TGTGCCAGCTCAGGACAGGGGACCGGGGAGCTGTTTTTT.

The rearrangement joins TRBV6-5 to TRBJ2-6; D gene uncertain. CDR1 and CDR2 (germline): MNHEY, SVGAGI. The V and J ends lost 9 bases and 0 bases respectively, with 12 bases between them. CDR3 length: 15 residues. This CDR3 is CASSERRSGANVLTF. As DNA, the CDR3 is TGTGCCAGTTCGGAGAGGCGCTCTGGGGCCAACGTCCTGACTTTC.

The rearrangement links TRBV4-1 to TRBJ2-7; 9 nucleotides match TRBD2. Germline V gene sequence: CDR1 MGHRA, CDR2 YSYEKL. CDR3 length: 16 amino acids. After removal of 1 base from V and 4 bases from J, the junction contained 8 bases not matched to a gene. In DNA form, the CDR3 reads TGCGCCAGCAGCCAAGCCTATGGCGGGAGGGTTTACGAGCAGTACTTC. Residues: CASSQAYGGRVYEQYF.

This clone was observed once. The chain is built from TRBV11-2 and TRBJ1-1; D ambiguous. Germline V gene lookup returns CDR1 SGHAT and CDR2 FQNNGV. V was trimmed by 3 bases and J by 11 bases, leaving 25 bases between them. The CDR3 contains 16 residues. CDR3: CASSFVVGRESVGAFF. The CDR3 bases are TGTGCCAGCAGCTTCGTCGTAGGGAGGGAATCTGTAGGCGCTTTCTTT.

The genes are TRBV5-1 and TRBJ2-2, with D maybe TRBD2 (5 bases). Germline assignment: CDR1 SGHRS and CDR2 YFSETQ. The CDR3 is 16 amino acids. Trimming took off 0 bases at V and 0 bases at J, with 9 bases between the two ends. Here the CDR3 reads CASSLAPSPNTGELFF. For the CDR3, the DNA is TGCGCCAGCAGCTTGGCCCCTAGCCCGAACACCGGGGAGCTGTTTTTT. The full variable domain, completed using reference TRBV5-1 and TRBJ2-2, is KAGVTQTPRYLIKTRGQQVTLSCSPISGHRSVSWYQQTPGQGLQFLFEYFSETQRNKGNFPGRFSGRQFSNSRSEMNVSTLELGDSALYLCASSLAPSPNTGELFFGEGSRLTVL.

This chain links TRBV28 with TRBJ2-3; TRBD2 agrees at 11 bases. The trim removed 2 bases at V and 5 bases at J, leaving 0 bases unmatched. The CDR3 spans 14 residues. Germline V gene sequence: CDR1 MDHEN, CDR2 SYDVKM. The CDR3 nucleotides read TGTGCCAGCAGTTTAACTAGCGGGAGAGATACGCAGTATTTT. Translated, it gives CASSLTSGRDTQYF.

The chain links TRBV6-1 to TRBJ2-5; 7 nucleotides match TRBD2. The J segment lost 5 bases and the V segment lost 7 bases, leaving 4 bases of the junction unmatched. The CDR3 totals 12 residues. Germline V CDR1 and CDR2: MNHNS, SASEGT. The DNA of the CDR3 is TGTGCCAGCACGGGCGGGAGTGAGACCCAGTACTTC. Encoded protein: CASTGGSETQYF.

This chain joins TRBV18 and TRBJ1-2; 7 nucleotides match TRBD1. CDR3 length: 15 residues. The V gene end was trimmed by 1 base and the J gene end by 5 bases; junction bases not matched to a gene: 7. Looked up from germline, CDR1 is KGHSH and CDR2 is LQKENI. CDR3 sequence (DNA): TGTGCCAGCTCACCACTCAACAGGGGATGGTATGGCTACACCTTC. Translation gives CASSPLNRGWYGYTF.

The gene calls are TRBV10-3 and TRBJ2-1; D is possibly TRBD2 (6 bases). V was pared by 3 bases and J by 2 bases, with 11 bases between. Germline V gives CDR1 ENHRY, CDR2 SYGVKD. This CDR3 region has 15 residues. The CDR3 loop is CAISDPGATYNEQFF. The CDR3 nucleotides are TGTGCCATCAGTGACCCGGGAGCGACCTACAATGAGCAGTTCTTC.

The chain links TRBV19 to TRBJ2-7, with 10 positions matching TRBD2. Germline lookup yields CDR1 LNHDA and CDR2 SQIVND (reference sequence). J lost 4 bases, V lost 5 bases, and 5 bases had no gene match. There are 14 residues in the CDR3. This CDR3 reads CASSPLAGAYEQYF. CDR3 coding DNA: TGTGCCAGTAGTCCCCTAGCGGGAGCTTACGAGCAGTACTTC. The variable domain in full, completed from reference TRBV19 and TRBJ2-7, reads DGGITQSPKYLFRKEGQNVTLSCEQNLNHDAMYWYRQDPGQGLRLIYYSQIVNDFQKGDIAEGYSVSREKKESFPLTVTSAQKNPTAFYLCASSPLAGAYEQYFGPGTRLTVT.

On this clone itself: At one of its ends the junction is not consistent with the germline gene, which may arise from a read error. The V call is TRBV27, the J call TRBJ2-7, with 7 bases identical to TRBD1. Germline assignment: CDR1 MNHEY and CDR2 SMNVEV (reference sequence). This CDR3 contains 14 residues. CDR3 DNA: TGTGCCAGCAGGCCGGGACAGCGCTCCAACGAGCAGTACTTC. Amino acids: CASRPGQRSNEQYF.

DNA of the CDR3: TGTGCCTGGAGTAATCTTGGTAGTGAAAAACTGTTTTTT. Protein sequence: CAWSNLGSEKLFF. The chain carries TRBV30 and TRBJ1-4, with D unresolved. This CDR3 region has 13 residues. With 2 bases removed from V and 7 bases from J, the gap between germline ends came to 11 bases. Germline loops: CDR1 GTSNPN, CDR2 SVGIG (reference sequence).